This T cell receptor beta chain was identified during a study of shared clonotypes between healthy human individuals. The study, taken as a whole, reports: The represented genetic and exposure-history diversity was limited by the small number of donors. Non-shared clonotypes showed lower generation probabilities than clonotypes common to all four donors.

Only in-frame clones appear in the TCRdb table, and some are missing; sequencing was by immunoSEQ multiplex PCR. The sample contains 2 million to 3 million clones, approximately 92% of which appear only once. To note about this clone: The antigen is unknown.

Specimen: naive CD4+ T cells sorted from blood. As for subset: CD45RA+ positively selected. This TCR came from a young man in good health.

CDR3 sequence (DNA): TGTGCCAGCAGCCACCTACCGGGACAGGGTAATAATGAGCAGTTCTTC. Translating it yields CASSHLPGQGNNEQFF. The V call is TRBV7-8, the J call TRBJ2-1; 9 nucleotides line up with TRBD1. V shed 5 bases and J 7 bases; nucleotides not matched to a gene: 12. Germline CDR1 SGHVS, CDR2 FQNEAQ. This CDR3 contains 16 residues. Based on the CDR3 plus reference TRBV7-8 and TRBJ2-1, the full variable domain is GAGVSQSPRYKVAKRGQDVALRCDPISGHVSLFWYQQALGQGPEFLTYFQNEAQLDKSGLPSDRFFAERPEGSVSTLKIQRTQQEDSAVYLCASSHLPGQGNNEQFFGPGTRLTVL.